This T cell receptor (beta chain) was recovered during a study of blood T cell repertoires in COVID-19. The V segment lost 5 bases and the J segment 4 bases; nucleotides outside the gene matches: 5. Germline loops: CDR1 KGHDR, CDR2 SFDVKD. This CDR3 spans 14 amino acids. Here immunoSEQ multiplex PCR was the method, and the copy in TCRdb shows in-frame clones only, minus some. The top ten hold approximately 6% of the sample, which has about 130,000 clones, 78% seen once. Sequenced material: PBMCs or T cells enriched from blood (not recorded which). This chain links TRBV24-1 with TRBJ2-5, with TRBD2 identical over 8 bases. The sequence derives from a woman aged 45-65 years who had recovered from COVID-19. The CDR3 loop reads CATSAAGGVETQYF. The CDR3 region has the DNA TGTGCCACCAGTGCGGCGGGGGGCGTAGAGACCCAGTACTTC.